The source of this T cell receptor beta chain is a study of T cell responses to AZD1222 COVID-19 vaccine. Whole-study results and caveats: In the spike-specific TCR repertoire, nearly half reportedly target unmutated variant regions. Repertoire sampling occurred only after the peak T cell response.

A note on this clone: Its antigen is unknown.

Some clones are missing from TCRdb's copy, which holds only in-frame ones; the method was immunoSEQ multiplex PCR. The sample shows roughly 160,000 clones, 92% of them seen only once. Germline CDR1 is SGHAT and CDR2 is FQNNGV. The J segment lost 3 bases and the V segment lost 2 bases, leaving 8 bases of the junction unmatched. There are 18 residues in the CDR3. This rearrangement joins TRBV11-2 to TRBJ2-3; TRBD2 matches at 13 bases. Sample: peripheral blood, taken 28 days after the second AZD1222 dose. This TCR was sampled from an adult who received the AZD1222 COVID-19 vaccine. CDR3 sequence reads: CASSLYKGLAGKTDTQYF. CDR3 DNA sequence: TGTGCCAGCAGCTTATATAAGGGACTAGCGGGAAAAACAGATACGCAGTATTTT.